This entry is about one TCR beta chain. This sample is drawn from a study of blood T cell repertoires in COVID-19. Study context: The origin of the acute and convalescent COVID-19 samples was the United States, Italy and Spain. From T cells, B-cell-depleted T cells, or PBMCs came the material, which was cDNA or gDNA.

CDR1 is MGHRA, CDR2 YSYEKL, per germline. The V gene lost 5 bases and the J gene lost 2 bases, with 7 bases spanning the gap. The CDR3 totals 12 residues. In the authors' methods: The authors estimated nucleated cell counts from reference gene primer amplification. Some clones are missing from TCRdb's copy, which holds only in-frame ones; the method was immunoSEQ multiplex PCR. The D gene and trimming were derived from the DNA, and the V and J assignments and clone size from that table. The sample contains some 100,000 clones, 80% to 90% of which appear only once. This receptor was taken from a woman older than 75 with active COVID-19. The gene calls are TRBV4-1 and TRBJ2-7; D is unclear. Sequenced sample: peripheral blood. The CDR3 DNA reads TGCGCCAGCAGCAGTGAGACCTACGAGCAGTACTTC. Translated: CASSSETYEQYF.